The 20 T cell receptor beta chains below were found in one sample sequenced in a study of blood T cell repertoires in COVID-19. Using immunoSEQ multiplex PCR, the repertoire was profiled, and TCRdb retains in-frame clones only, with some absent. The repertoire holds around 200,000 clones, with roughly four fifths as singletons. The sequenced sample consisted of PBMCs or T cells enriched from blood (not recorded which). The receptors were sampled from a man aged 40-49 years who had recovered from COVID-19.

The genes are TRBV6-5 and TRBJ2-2; 8 nucleotides align to TRBD2. J lost 6 bases, V lost 0 bases, and 6 bases had no gene match. The CDR3 spans 16 residues. CDR1 and CDR2 from the germline V gene are MNHEY and SVGAGI. CDR3 nucleotide sequence: TGTGCCAGCAGTTACTCCTGGTCGGGAGGGCCCGGGGAGCTGTTTTTT. It codes for CASSYSWSGGPGELFF.

The rearrangement joins TRBV5-1 to TRBJ2-2, with 7 positions matching TRBD2. V dropped 4 bases and J dropped 0; count of bases not matched to a gene: 9. The CDR3 is 17 residues long. Germline V gene data show CDR1 as SGHRS and CDR2 as YFSETQ. For the CDR3, the DNA is TGCGCCAGCAGCCCCCGGGTGGGGGGGGCGAACACCGGGGAGCTGTTTTTT. Translating it yields CASSPRVGGANTGELFF.

J is TRBJ2-1 and V is TRBV5-1; TRBD1 is a possible D gene (7 bases). Between the trimmed V and J ends, which lost 9 bases and 5 bases, there was a span of 18 bases. The CDR3 length is 14 residues. Germline V CDR1 and CDR2: SGHRS, YFSETQ. The chain's CDR3 is CATTQGGRDNEQFF. The CDR3 bases are TGCGCCACCACCCAGGGGGGCAGGGACAATGAGCAGTTCTTC.

This chain links TRBV7-8 with TRBJ1-5; 9 bases are a match to TRBD1. Germline trimming cut 2 bases from V and 4 bases from J; bases unmatched to any gene: 6. There are 16 residues in the CDR3. Germline CDR1 and CDR2: SGHVS and FQNEAQ. The CDR3 bases are TGTGCCAGCAGCTTAAGGGACAGGGTATTAAATCAGCCCCAGCATTTT. Translating it yields CASSLRDRVLNQPQHF. Filled out from reference TRBV7-8 and TRBJ1-5, the complete variable domain reads GAGVSQSPRYKVAKRGQDVALRCDPISGHVSLFWYQQALGQGPEFLTYFQNEAQLDKSGLPSDRFFAERPEGSVSTLKIQRTQQEDSAVYLCASSLRDRVLNQPQHFGDGTRLSIL.

This chain joins TRBV5-4 and TRBJ2-1; tentative D call: TRBD1 (6 bases). The CDR3 totals 15 residues. Trimming took off 4 bases at V and 0 bases at J, with 11 bases between the two ends. The germline V gene encodes CDR1 SGHNT and CDR2 YYREEE (reference sequence). The CDR3 DNA follows: TGTGCCAGCAGCCGTTCAGGGGTCTCCTACAATGAGCAGTTCTTC. Translating it yields CASSRSGVSYNEQFF. Full variable domain (rest looked up from reference TRBV5-4 and TRBJ2-1): ETGVTQSPTHLIKTRGQQVTLRCSSQSGHNTVSWYQQALGQGPQFIFQYYREEENGRGNFPPRFSGLQFPNYSSELNVNALELDDSALYLCASSRSGVSYNEQFFGPGTRLTVL.

This sequence joins TRBV3-1 (or the pseudogene TRBV3-2) and TRBJ1-3; D is uncertain. The germline CDR1 and CDR2 sequences are LGHDT and YNNKEL (reference sequence). Between the trimmed V and J ends, which lost 5 bases and 2 bases, there was a span of 10 bases. CDR3 length: 14 residues. The CDR3 DNA follows: TGTGCCAGCAGCTCAGGTTTCACTGGAAACACCATATATTTT. Translating gives CASSSGFTGNTIYF.

There are a few counts of this clone. The chain employs TRBV30 and TRBJ1-1, with D perhaps matching TRBD1 (6 bases). V was pared by 4 bases and J by 3 bases, with 12 bases between. The CDR3 runs to 13 residues. In germline, CDR1 is GTSNPN, CDR2 SVGIG (reference sequence). The CDR3: CAWKYRADTEAFF. For the CDR3, the DNA is TGTGCCTGGAAGTACAGGGCTGACACTGAAGCTTTCTTT.

This clone was seen just once. This chain connects TRBV12-3 or TRBV12-4 to TRBJ2-1, with D hard to call. The V end was cut by 3 bases, the J end by 9 bases, with 6 bases between. The CDR3 runs 11 residues. This CDR3 is CASSFKSEQFF. CDR3 nucleotide sequence: TGTGCCAGCAGTTTTAAGAGTGAGCAGTTCTTC.

This chain connects TRBV5-1 to TRBJ2-3; TRBD1 matches 10 bases. The CDR3 is made up of 15 amino acids. J gave up 4 bases and V 2 bases, and 4 bases lay outside the gene matches. Germline CDR1 and CDR2: SGHRS and YFSETQ. CDR3 DNA sequence: TGCGCCAGCAGCTTTGGCGGACAGGGGGCAGATACGCAGTATTTT. Translated: CASSFGGQGADTQYF.

The chain couples TRBV4-1 to TRBJ2-3; 9 bases are a match to TRBD2. Germline lookup yields CDR1 MGHRA and CDR2 YSYEKL. This CDR3 region has 16 residues. Trimming at V came to 3 bases and at J to 2 bases, leaving 6 bases not matched to a gene. The CDR3 is CASSQRLAADTDTQYF. CDR3 nucleotide sequence: TGCGCCAGCAGCCAGCGACTAGCGGCGGACACAGATACGCAGTATTTT.

V is TRBV9 and J is TRBJ1-2, with a possible D match to TRBD1 (5 bases). The length of the CDR3 is 16 residues. Between the trimmed V and J ends, which lost 1 base and 4 bases, there was a span of 17 bases. CDR1 is SGDLS and CDR2 is YYNGEE in the germline V gene. The CDR3 DNA sequence: TGTGCCAGCAGCGTATCGGCCCGACTCCAGGGCTATGGCTACACCTTC. Protein product: CASSVSARLQGYGYTF.

The rearrangement uses TRBV5-1 and TRBJ1-1, with D maybe TRBD1 (5 bases). The V end was cut by 7 bases, the J end by 3 bases, with 13 bases between. The germline V gene encodes CDR1 SGHRS and CDR2 YFSETQ. The CDR3 is 13 amino acids. Written as DNA, the CDR3 is TGCGCCAGCTCCGGCTGGGGGGACACTGAAGCTTTCTTT. Encoded protein: CASSGWGDTEAFF.

This clone is a singleton in its sample. This rearrangement joins TRBV5-1 to TRBJ2-7, with TRBD1 matching over 9 bases. Germline assignment: CDR1 SGHRS and CDR2 YFSETQ. The V and J ends lost 4 bases and 2 bases, in that order; junction bases with no gene match: 10. CDR3 length: 16 residues. As DNA, the CDR3 is TGCGCCAGCAGCCCCAACACGGGACAGGGACCCTACGAGCAGTACTTC. Residues: CASSPNTGQGPYEQYF.

This clone was observed a handful of times. V usage is TRBV3-1 (or the pseudogene TRBV3-2) and J usage is TRBJ2-2, with D perhaps matching TRBD1 (8 bases). CDR3 length equals 15 residues. Trimming stripped 6 bases from V and 3 bases from J, with 14 bases between. The germline gives CDR1 LGHDT, CDR2 YNNKEL (reference sequence). The CDR3: CASRRQGRDTGELFF. In DNA form, the CDR3 reads TGTGCCAGCAGAAGACAGGGGAGGGACACCGGGGAGCTGTTTTTT.

The CDR3 is CASSTQKRLRTDDSNQPQHF. In nucleotides, the CDR3 is TGTGCCAGTAGCACCCAGAAACGACTGAGGACAGACGATAGCAATCAGCCCCAGCATTTT. V gene TRBV19 combines with J gene TRBJ1-5; tentative D call: TRBD1 (6 bases). The CDR3 extends over 20 amino acids. CDR1 and CDR2 (germline): LNHDA, SQIVND (reference sequence). Trimming took off 6 bases at V and 0 bases at J, with 27 bases between the two ends.

V and J are TRBV11-2 and TRBJ1-1; 9 bases agree with TRBD1. The ends lost 4 bases at V and 10 bases at J; junction bases unmatched: 13. The CDR3 spans 15 residues. Germline CDR1 and CDR2: SGHAT and FQNNGV. The CDR3 loop is CASSSQWDRAPGAFF. The CDR3 nucleotides read TGTGCCAGCAGCTCCCAATGGGACAGGGCCCCTGGAGCTTTCTTT.

V and J are TRBV6-5 and TRBJ2-7; 8 bases line up with TRBD2. CDR3 length: 13 residues. V gave up 8 bases and J gave up 4 bases; unmatched junction bases: 7. Germline V lookup: CDR1 MNHEY, CDR2 SVGAGI. The CDR3 DNA is TGTGCCAGCCGCGGGGGGCGCATGTACGAGCAGTACTTC. Its protein product is CASRGGRMYEQYF.

This clone came up once. The chain has TRBV2 and TRBJ2-4, with 7 bases lining up with TRBD1. Unmatched junction bases numbered 9, after V lost 3 bases and J lost 10 bases. From germline, CDR1 is SNHLY and CDR2 FYNNEI. This CDR3 has 14 amino acids. As DNA, the CDR3 is TGTGCCAGCAGTGATTCCAGGGGGTCATTTATTCAGTACTTC. It translates to CASSDSRGSFIQYF.

This rearrangement joins TRBV5-1 to TRBJ2-1; D remains ambiguous. The CDR3 is 11 amino acids. From germline, CDR1 is SGHRS and CDR2 YFSETQ. The ends were cut back, 7 bases at V and 3 bases at J, with 5 bases in the middle. In DNA, the CDR3 is TGCGCCAGCCGTTTCTACAATGAGCAGTTCTTC. As protein: CASRFYNEQFF.

The sample holds a few counts of this clone. This sequence joins TRBV7-6 and TRBJ2-1; 10 positions agree with TRBD1. The CDR3 runs to 16 residues. Germline-derived CDR1 and CDR2 are SGHVS and FNYEAQ. Trimming at V came to 5 bases and at J to 6 bases, leaving 10 bases not matched to a gene. This CDR3 reads CASSVRAGTGVNEQFF. CDR3 coding DNA: TGTGCCAGCAGCGTACGCGCCGGGACAGGGGTCAATGAGCAGTTCTTC.